These T cell receptor beta chains were read from a single sample in a study of blood T cell repertoires in COVID-19. Clones were sequenced by immunoSEQ multiplex PCR, and TCRdb holds only the in-frame ones, with some missing. The sample yields around 400,000 clones, around 87% seen once. The sample was peripheral blood. The receptors here all came from an older woman with COVID-19, enrolled during active disease. CDR3s leave out the opening cysteine and the closing phenylalanine or tryptophan. Only part of the rows carry a size: once, few, many, or a class if the clone is expanded.

V: TRBV2
J: TRBJ1-6
size: few
CDR3: ASSREGTDNSPLH

V: TRBV11-3
J: TRBJ2-2
size: NA
CDR3: ASSGGRNTGELF

V: TRBV5-6
J: TRBJ2-1
size: NA
CDR3: ASSMTGSGDVGEQF

V: TRBV14
J: TRBJ1-1
size: once
CDR3: ASSQDKGVRTEAF

V: TRBV5-4
J: TRBJ1-2
size: NA
CDR3: ASSLVGRDYGYT

V: TRBV10-1
J: TRBJ1-2
size: NA
CDR3: ASSESEYYGYT

V: TRBV7-8
J: TRBJ1-3
size: NA
CDR3: ASSSAYSSSGNTIY

V: TRBV6-5
J: TRBJ1-2
size: NA
CDR3: ASKPGYLGYGYT

V: TRBV12-3/TRBV12-4
J: TRBJ2-7
size: once
CDR3: ASSYRFPYEQY

V: TRBV2
J: TRBJ2-7
size: NA
CDR3: ASSQSPSGGEQY

V: TRBV7-9
J: TRBJ2-7
size: NA
CDR3: ASSGTSGGAGEQY

V: TRBV28
J: TRBJ1-4
size: few
CDR3: ASGTPNEKLF

V: TRBV7-2
J: TRBJ1-2
size: NA
CDR3: ASSRQGKNYGYT

V: TRBV2
J: TRBJ1-5
size: NA
CDR3: ASRDGRRISGSNQPQH

V: TRBV28
J: TRBJ1-2
size: NA
CDR3: ASRAGSNYGYT

V: TRBV14
J: TRBJ2-1
size: NA
CDR3: ASSQEVGQYEYNEQF

V: TRBV7-2
J: TRBJ1-2
size: NA
CDR3: ASSLVQPLGGYGYT

V: TRBV19
J: TRBJ2-1
size: NA
CDR3: ASSSGGARGYEQF

V: TRBV2
J: TRBJ1-3
size: NA
CDR3: ASSSSGQFSGNTIY

V: TRBV2
J: TRBJ1-4
size: few
CDR3: ATYEGRLFNEKLF

V: TRBV28
J: TRBJ2-1
size: NA
CDR3: ASRVGGKEYNEQF

V: TRBV4-2
J: TRBJ1-4
size: NA
CDR3: ASSQEPGTGYEKLF

V: TRBV3-1/TRBV3-2
J: TRBJ1-1
size: once
CDR3: ASSHRGQGNTEAF

V: TRBV28
J: TRBJ2-5
size: NA
CDR3: ASRLRARRETQY

V: TRBV7-8
J: TRBJ2-3
size: NA
CDR3: ASSFYRGSSDTQY

V: TRBV6-5
J: TRBJ1-3
size: once
CDR3: ASRKPGSSGNTIY

V: TRBV19
J: TRBJ1-5
size: NA
CDR3: ASSISAGNQPQH

V: TRBV25-1
J: TRBJ1-1
size: NA
CDR3: ASRPRTGVGTEAF

V: TRBV5-1
J: TRBJ1-3
size: NA
CDR3: ASGAGAYNSGNTIY

V: TRBV5-1
J: TRBJ2-7
size: NA
CDR3: ASSQLVTGTEQY

V: TRBV5-5
J: TRBJ2-2
size: NA
CDR3: ASSLVTGRTGELF

V: TRBV7-8
J: TRBJ2-7
size: NA
CDR3: ASSLRRGVYEQY

V: TRBV7-8
J: TRBJ1-1
size: NA
CDR3: ASSLGTVEAF

V: TRBV28
J: TRBJ1-1
size: NA
CDR3: ASSFVATGGTEAF

V: TRBV28
J: TRBJ1-6
size: NA
CDR3: ASSPDSANSPLH

V: TRBV7-2
J: TRBJ1-1
size: NA
CDR3: ASSLVGVTEAF

V: TRBV11-2
J: TRBJ2-5
size: NA
CDR3: ASSFTGVKETQY